This T cell receptor beta chain is drawn from a study of blood T cell repertoires in COVID-19. The protocol was immunoSEQ multiplex PCR, while the TCRdb copy is restricted to in-frame clones and leaves out a portion. The sample lists 35,000 to 50,000 clones, 80% to 90% occurring once. This CDR3 comprises 10 residues. Trimming took 4 bases from V and 7 from J, leaving 3 bases between them. The chain uses TRBV5-3 and TRBJ2-1, with D unclear. TRBV5-3 is filed as an ORF, its function uncertain. Sequencing was carried out using peripheral blood. The receptor was derived from a man aged 60 to 69 in a cohort sampled during active COVID-19. The CDR3 DNA follows: TGTGCCAGAAGCCGGAATGAGCAGTTCTTC. It specifies CARSRNEQFF.